This TCR beta chain was profiled in a study of blood T cells in healthy people across ages. Findings and caveats of the study: Not knowing donor CMV status may have confounded expanded clonotype changes.

A sample-barcoded 5' primer and a J-beta primer mix were used in a second PCR of about 7 to 11 cycles. TCRdb re-analysed the 5' RACE reads in MiXCR, keeping a single row per CDR3 protein. The sample lists fewer than 2,000,000 distinct CDR3 sequences, about 35% occurring once. The CDR3 is made up of 15 amino acids. Germline loops: CDR1 MNHNS, CDR2 SASEGT. V was clipped by 4 bases and J by 6 bases, with 17 bases between them. A note on this clonotype: The antigen is not known.

Sample: blood. The origin of this receptor is a woman aged 30 to 39 in good health. The rearrangement joins TRBV6-1 to TRBJ2-3; D gene uncertain. The CDR3 loop is CASSVSGVISDTQYF. The CDR3 DNA reads TGTGCCAGCAGTGTTTCAGGAGTTATTTCGGATACGCAGTATTTT.